A single sample gave rise to the 14 T cell receptor beta chains below, sequenced in a study of shared clonotypes between healthy human individuals. Profiling relied on immunoSEQ multiplex PCR, and the TCRdb table lists in-frame clones only, not all of them. The sample yields hundreds of thousands of clones, 74% seen once. Sequencing was carried out using memory CD4+ T cells sorted from blood. The sample's subset: CD45RA-negative fraction. These receptors all stem from a woman in her twenties or thirties in good health.

This chain links TRBV6-1 with TRBJ1-2; D not certain. Deletions cut 6 bases from V and 4 bases from J, with 9 bases between. The CDR3 is 12 residues long. CDR1 is MNHNS, CDR2 SASEGT, per germline. DNA of the CDR3: TGTGCCAGCAGGCAGGCGACCTATGGCTACACCTTC. Amino acid sequence: CASRQATYGYTF.

The V gene is TRBV25-1, the J gene TRBJ1-4; 8 bases are a match to TRBD1. In germline, CDR1 is MGHDK, CDR2 SYGVNS. There are 18 residues in the CDR3. The junction had 12 bases not matched to a gene; V was cut back by 4 bases and J by 2 bases. This CDR3 is CASSGQGAPKVTNEKLFF. The DNA for the CDR3 is TGTGCCAGCAGTGGTCAGGGGGCACCTAAAGTTACTAATGAAAAACTGTTTTTT. Full variable domain (remainder filled in from reference TRBV25-1 and TRBJ1-4): EADIYQTPRYLVIGTGKKITLECSQTMGHDKMYWYQQDPGMELHLIHYSYGVNSTEKGDLSSESTVSRIRTEHFPLTLESARPSHTSQYLCASSGQGAPKVTNEKLFFGSGTQLSVL.

The chain couples TRBV7-9 to TRBJ1-2; unclear D gene. Trimming left V 0 bases short and J 7 bases short, with 9 bases between. In germline, CDR1 is SEHNR, CDR2 FQNEAQ (reference sequence). The CDR3 is made up of 13 amino acids. The DNA for the CDR3 is TGTGCCAGCAGCTTAGCTACCACAGCTGGCTACACCTTC. Translated: CASSLATTAGYTF.

The sample holds one count of this clone. The chain carries TRBV5-1 and TRBJ2-3; D not certain. The V gene's germline CDR1 is SGHRS and CDR2 YFSETQ. V was pared by 0 bases and J by 3 bases, with 14 bases between. The length of the CDR3 is 16 residues. The CDR3 loop reads CASSLGGPPGTDTQYF. CDR3 bases: TGCGCCAGCAGCTTGGGGGGTCCCCCGGGTACAGATACGCAGTATTTT.

On this clone itself: Being one base from a much bigger clone, this may be a read error. In the same sample, other DNA sequences code for this CDR3. The rearrangement links TRBV30 to TRBJ1-1; no clear D gene. The CDR3 consists of 13 residues. Germline V CDR1 and CDR2: GTSNPN, SVGIG (reference sequence). Deletions cut 0 bases from V and 0 bases from J, with 5 bases between. Here the CDR3 DNA reads TGTGCCTGGAGTGTAGCCGTGAACACTGAAGCTTTCTTT. Encoded protein: CAWSVAVNTEAFF.

The V call is TRBV5-8, the J call TRBJ2-3; tentative D call: TRBD2 (6 bases). Trimming pared 8 bases from V and 3 bases from J, leaving 16 bases between. Germline CDR1 reads SGHTS; CDR2 reads YDEGEE. The CDR3 is 14 amino acids. DNA for the CDR3: TGTGCCAGTCGTCGGGGGTTCCGGACAGATACGCAGTATTTT. It specifies CASRRGFRTDTQYF.

Concerning this clone: The same CDR3 is also encoded by other DNA sequences in this sample. The rearrangement joins TRBV5-1 to TRBJ2-1; no firm D call. Per the germline V gene, CDR1 is SGHRS and CDR2 is YFSETQ. This CDR3 has 15 residues. The V end was cut by 0 bases, the J end by 1 base, with 8 bases between. The CDR3 nucleotides are TGCGCCAGCAGCTTGGGGTCTGGGTCCTACAATGAGCAGTTCTTC. Protein product: CASSLGSGSYNEQFF.

This clone was observed a handful of times. The chain links TRBV4-1 to TRBJ2-1; possibly TRBD2 for D (7 bases). The V gene's germline CDR1 is MGHRA and CDR2 YSYEKL. This CDR3 has 16 residues. Trimming cost V 2 bases and J 0 bases, with 11 bases left between them. CDR3 nucleotides: TGCGCCAGCAGCCAACGGGGGGCGAGCTCCTACAATGAGCAGTTCTTC. Amino acids: CASSQRGASSYNEQFF.

The V call is TRBV27, the J call TRBJ1-1, with D possibly being TRBD1 (5 bases). Germline assignment: CDR1 MNHEY and CDR2 SMNVEV (reference sequence). The CDR3 has 14 residues. Trimming left V 4 bases short and J 4 bases short, with 13 bases between. For the CDR3, the DNA is TGTGCCAGCAGTTACTTCAGGGAGAGCACTGAAGCTTTCTTT. This codes for CASSYFRESTEAFF.

This chain joins TRBV28 and TRBJ1-2; possibly TRBD1 for D (5 bases). Germline V lookup: CDR1 MDHEN, CDR2 SYDVKM. V was pared by 2 bases and J by 2 bases, with 15 bases between. There are 16 residues in the CDR3. CDR3 residues: CASSLRRIGGNYGYTF. CDR3 bases: TGTGCCAGCAGTTTACGCCGGATTGGGGGGAACTATGGCTACACCTTC.

The chain is built from TRBV29-1 and TRBJ1-1; a weak D match, TRBD1 (6 bases). The CDR3 is 12 residues long. The V end was cut by 4 bases, the J end by 4 bases, with 10 bases between. Per the germline V gene, CDR1 is SQVTM and CDR2 is ANQGSEA. CDR3 nucleotide sequence: TGCAGCGTTGGGGGCAGGGGCACTGAAGCTTTCTTT. This gives the protein CSVGGRGTEAFF.

This sequence joins TRBV7-8 and TRBJ1-1; D unresolved. The CDR3 runs 17 residues. With 1 base removed from V and 4 bases from J, the gap between germline ends came to 19 bases. The germline gives CDR1 SGHVS, CDR2 FQNEAQ. The CDR3 DNA follows: TGTGCCAGCAGCTTAGGGCAGGAGGCTCGTTGGGGCACTGAAGCTTTCTTT. Translation: CASSLGQEARWGTEAFF.

The chain joins TRBV11-2 to TRBJ1-1; D is uncertain. Between the trimmed V and J ends, which lost 5 bases and 5 bases, there was a span of 18 bases. CDR3 length: 15 amino acids. From germline, CDR1 is SGHAT and CDR2 FQNNGV. The CDR3, as DNA: TGTGCCAGCAGCCCTAATCCCGTAGGAGGGACTGAAGCTTTCTTT. Protein sequence: CASSPNPVGGTEAFF.

The V gene is TRBV5-1, the J gene TRBJ2-3; D is perhaps TRBD2 (6 bases). The V and J ends lost 6 bases and 1 base respectively, with 21 bases between them. Germline V gives CDR1 SGHRS, CDR2 YFSETQ. The CDR3 is 17 residues long. The CDR3 sequence is CASIAGLGGQGTDTQYF. The CDR3 nucleotides are TGCGCCAGCATAGCAGGATTGGGGGGTCAGGGCACAGATACGCAGTATTTT. The full variable domain, its missing parts supplied by reference TRBV5-1 and TRBJ2-3, is KAGVTQTPRYLIKTRGQQVTLSCSPISGHRSVSWYQQTPGQGLQFLFEYFSETQRNKGNFPGRFSGRQFSNSRSEMNVSTLELGDSALYLCASIAGLGGQGTDTQYFGPGTRLTVL.